This T cell receptor (beta chain) was identified during a study of CD4 T cell repertoires in COVID-19. Study background: Other coronavirus spike proteins restimulated relabeled CFSE-low cells expanded with IL-2 for approximately eleven days. Study findings and constraints: SARS-CoV and/or HKU1 spike cultures shared between 7 and 25% of SARS-CoV-2 clonotypes.

Sequencing was performed with immunoSEQ multiplex PCR; in TCRdb, only in-frame clones are kept and a portion is missing. The sample has more than 1,500 clones; roughly a sixth are singletons. Trimming cost V 0 bases and J 8 bases, with 16 bases left between them. The CDR3 has 15 residues. The germline gives CDR1 SGHAT, CDR2 FQNNGV. This clone was seen a few times. The antigen is undetermined. The chain has TRBV11-2 and TRBJ2-5, with D maybe TRBD2 (5 bases). The origin of this receptor is a human donor who had COVID-19. Sequenced material: memory CD4+ T cells, cultured in vitro, taken after recovery from COVID-19. CDR3 region: CASSLDVVSGGTQYF. The DNA for the CDR3 is TGTGCCAGCAGCTTAGATGTCGTCAGCGGCGGAACCCAGTACTTC.